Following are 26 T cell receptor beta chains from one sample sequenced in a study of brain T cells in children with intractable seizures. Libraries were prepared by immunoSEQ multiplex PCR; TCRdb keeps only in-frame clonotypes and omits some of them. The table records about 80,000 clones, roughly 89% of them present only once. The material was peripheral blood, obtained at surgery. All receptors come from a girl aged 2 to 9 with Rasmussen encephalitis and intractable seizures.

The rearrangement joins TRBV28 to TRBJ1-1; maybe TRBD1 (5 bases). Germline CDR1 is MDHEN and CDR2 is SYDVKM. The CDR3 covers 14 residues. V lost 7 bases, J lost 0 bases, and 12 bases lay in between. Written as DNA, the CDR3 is TGTGCCAGCACCCCGTCAGGGATGAACACTGAAGCTTTCTTT. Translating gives CASTPSGMNTEAFF.

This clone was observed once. The CDR3 nucleotides read TGTGCCTGTCAGGAGGGGGTTAGAAACACCATATATTTT. Amino acids: CACQEGVRNTIYF. This chain uses TRBV30 with TRBJ1-3; TRBD1 is a possible D gene (6 bases). The CDR3 has 13 residues. Trimming took 6 bases from V and 5 from J, leaving 14 bases between them. Germline CDR1 reads GTSNPN; CDR2 reads SVGIG (reference sequence).

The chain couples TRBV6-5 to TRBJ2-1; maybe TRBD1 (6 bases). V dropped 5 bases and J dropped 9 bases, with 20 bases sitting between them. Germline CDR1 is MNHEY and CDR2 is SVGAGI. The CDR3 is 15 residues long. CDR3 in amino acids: CASSNLQVARGEQFF. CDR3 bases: TGTGCCAGCAGTAACTTACAGGTTGCCAGGGGTGAGCAGTTCTTC.

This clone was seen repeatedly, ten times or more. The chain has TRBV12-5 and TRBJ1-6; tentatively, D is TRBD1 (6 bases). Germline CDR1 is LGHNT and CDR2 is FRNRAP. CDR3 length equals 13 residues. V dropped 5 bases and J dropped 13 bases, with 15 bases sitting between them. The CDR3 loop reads CASGGTRPTPLHF. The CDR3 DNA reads TGTGCTAGTGGTGGGACAAGACCTACCCCCCTCCACTTT.

The CDR3, as DNA: TGTGCCAGCAGCTCAGTCGGGGGCTCGTACAATGAGCAGTTCTTC. Protein sequence: CASSSVGGSYNEQFF. This chain uses TRBV11-3 with TRBJ2-1; D possibly uses TRBD1 or TRBD2 (6 bases each). Germline V CDR1 and CDR2: SGHNT, YENEEA. The V end was cut by 4 bases, the J end by 4 bases, with 14 bases between. This CDR3 contains 15 residues.

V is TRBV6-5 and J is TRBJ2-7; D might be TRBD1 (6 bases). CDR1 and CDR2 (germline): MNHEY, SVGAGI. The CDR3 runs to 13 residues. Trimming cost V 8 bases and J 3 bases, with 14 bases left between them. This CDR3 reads CASGLGQFYEQYF. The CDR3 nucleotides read TGTGCCAGCGGGCTTGGACAGTTCTACGAGCAGTACTTC.

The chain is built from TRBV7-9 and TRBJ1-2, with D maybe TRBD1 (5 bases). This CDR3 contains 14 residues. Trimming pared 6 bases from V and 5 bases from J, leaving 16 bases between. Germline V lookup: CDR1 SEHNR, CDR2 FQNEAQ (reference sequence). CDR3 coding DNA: TGTGCCAGCAGACCCTCCGGGACGGGATATGGCTACACCTTC. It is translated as CASRPSGTGYGYTF.

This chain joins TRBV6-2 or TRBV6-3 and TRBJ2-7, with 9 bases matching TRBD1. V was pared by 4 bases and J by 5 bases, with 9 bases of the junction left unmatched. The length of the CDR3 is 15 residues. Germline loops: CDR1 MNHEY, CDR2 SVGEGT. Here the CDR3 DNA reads TGTGCCAGCAGTTTCCCTAGGACAGGGGTTGACGAGCAGTACTTC. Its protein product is CASSFPRTGVDEQYF.

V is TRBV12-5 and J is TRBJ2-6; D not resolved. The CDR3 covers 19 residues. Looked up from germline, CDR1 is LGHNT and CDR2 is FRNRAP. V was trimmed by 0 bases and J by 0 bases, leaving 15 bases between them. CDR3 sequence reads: CASGLVRYSEVSGANVLTF. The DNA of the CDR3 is TGTGCTAGTGGTTTGGTACGGTATTCGGAAGTCTCTGGGGCCAACGTCCTGACTTTC.

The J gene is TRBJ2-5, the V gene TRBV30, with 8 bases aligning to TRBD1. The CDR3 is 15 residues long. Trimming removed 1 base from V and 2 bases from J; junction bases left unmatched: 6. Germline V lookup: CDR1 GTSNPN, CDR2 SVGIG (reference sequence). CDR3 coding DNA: TGTGCCTGGAGTGGAAACAGGGGGTGGCAAGAGACCCAGTACTTC. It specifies CAWSGNRGWQETQYF.

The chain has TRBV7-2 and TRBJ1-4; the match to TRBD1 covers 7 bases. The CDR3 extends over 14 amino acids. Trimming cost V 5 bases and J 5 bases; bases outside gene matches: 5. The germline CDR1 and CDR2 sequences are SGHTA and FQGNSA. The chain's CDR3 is CASSPSRGNEKLFF. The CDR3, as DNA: TGTGCCAGCAGCCCGAGCAGGGGGAATGAAAAACTGTTTTTT.

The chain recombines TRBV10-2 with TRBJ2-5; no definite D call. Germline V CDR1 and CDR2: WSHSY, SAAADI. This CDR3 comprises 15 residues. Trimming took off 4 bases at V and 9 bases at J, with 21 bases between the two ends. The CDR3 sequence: CASSAAQASSSAQYF. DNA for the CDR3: TGCGCCAGCAGTGCGGCCCAGGCTAGTTCAAGCGCCCAGTACTTC.

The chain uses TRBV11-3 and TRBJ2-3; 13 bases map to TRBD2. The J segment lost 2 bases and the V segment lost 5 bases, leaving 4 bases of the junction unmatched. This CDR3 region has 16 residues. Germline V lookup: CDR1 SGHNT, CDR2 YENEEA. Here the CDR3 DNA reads TGTGCCAGCAGCCCCGGGACTAGCGGGACCACAGATACGCAGTATTTT. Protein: CASSPGTSGTTDTQYF.

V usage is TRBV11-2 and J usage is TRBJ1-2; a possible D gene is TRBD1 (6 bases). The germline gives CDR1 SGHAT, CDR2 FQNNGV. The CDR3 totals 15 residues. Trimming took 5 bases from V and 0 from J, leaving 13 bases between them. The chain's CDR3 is CASSHTGRSNYGYTF. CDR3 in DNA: TGTGCCAGCAGCCATACAGGGCGGTCTAACTATGGCTACACCTTC.

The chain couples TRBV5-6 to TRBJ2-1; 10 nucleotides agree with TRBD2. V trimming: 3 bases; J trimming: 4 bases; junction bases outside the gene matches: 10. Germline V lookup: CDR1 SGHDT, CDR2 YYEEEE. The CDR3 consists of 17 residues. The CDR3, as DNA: TGTGCCAGCAGCTCCACCCAGCGGGAGGGAATATACAATGAGCAGTTCTTC. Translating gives CASSSTQREGIYNEQFF.

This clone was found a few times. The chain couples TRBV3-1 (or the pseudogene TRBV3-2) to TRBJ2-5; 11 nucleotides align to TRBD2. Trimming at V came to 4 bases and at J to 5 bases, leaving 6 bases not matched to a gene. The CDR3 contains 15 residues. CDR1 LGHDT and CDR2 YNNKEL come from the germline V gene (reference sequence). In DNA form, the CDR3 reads TGTGCCAGCAGCCGTAGCGGGAGGGTAGGGGAGACCCAGTACTTC. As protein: CASSRSGRVGETQYF.

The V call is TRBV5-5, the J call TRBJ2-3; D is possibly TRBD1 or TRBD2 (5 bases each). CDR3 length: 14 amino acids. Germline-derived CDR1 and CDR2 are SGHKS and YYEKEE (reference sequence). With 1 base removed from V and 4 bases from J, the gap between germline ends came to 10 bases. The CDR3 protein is CASSLWGSADTQYF. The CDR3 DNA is TGTGCCAGCAGCTTGTGGGGGTCCGCAGATACGCAGTATTTT.

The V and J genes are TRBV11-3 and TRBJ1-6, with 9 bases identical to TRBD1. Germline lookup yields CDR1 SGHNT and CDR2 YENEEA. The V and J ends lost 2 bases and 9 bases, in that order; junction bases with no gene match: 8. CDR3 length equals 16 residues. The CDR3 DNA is TGTGCCAGCAGCTTAATCTCCGGGACAGGGACTTCACCCCTCCACTTT. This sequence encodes CASSLISGTGTSPLHF.

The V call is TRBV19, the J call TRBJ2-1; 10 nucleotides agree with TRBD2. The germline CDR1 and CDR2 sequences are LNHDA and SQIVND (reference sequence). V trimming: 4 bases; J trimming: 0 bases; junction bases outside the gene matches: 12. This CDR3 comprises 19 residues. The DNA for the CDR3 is TGTGCCAGTAGTAAGTCTAGCGGGGGCCTATTCAGCTCCTACAATGAGCAGTTCTTC. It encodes CASSKSSGGLFSSYNEQFF.

The CDR3 sequence is CASSGRWVRNQPQHF. CDR3 in DNA: TGTGCCAGTAGTGGCAGATGGGTGCGCAATCAGCCCCAGCATTTT. The chain carries TRBV19 and TRBJ1-5; D unclear. Germline assignment: CDR1 LNHDA and CDR2 SQIVND (reference sequence). The CDR3 is 15 amino acids. Trimming shortened V by 5 bases and J by 2 bases, and 13 bases separated the two germline ends.

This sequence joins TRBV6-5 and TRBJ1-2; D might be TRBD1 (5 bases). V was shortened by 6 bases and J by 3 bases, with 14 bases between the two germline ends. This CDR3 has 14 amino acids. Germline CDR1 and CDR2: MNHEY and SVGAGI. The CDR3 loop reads CASRERGVYYGYTF. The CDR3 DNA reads TGTGCCAGCAGGGAGCGGGGGGTCTACTATGGCTACACCTTC.

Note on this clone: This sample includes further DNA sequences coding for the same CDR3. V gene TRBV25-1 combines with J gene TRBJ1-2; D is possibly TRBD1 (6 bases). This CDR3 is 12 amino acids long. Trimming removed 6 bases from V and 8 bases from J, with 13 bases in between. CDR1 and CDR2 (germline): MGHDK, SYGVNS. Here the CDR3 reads CASRTGRQGYTF. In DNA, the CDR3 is TGTGCCAGCAGGACAGGACGCCAAGGCTACACCTTC.

CDR3 loop: CATSLQNEKLFF. DNA for the CDR3: TGTGCCACCAGCTTACAAAATGAAAAACTGTTTTTT. The chain links TRBV15 to TRBJ1-4; no reliable D call. V was shortened by 5 bases and J by 5 bases, with 6 bases between the two germline ends. This CDR3 spans 12 amino acids. The germline V gene has CDR1 LNHNV and CDR2 YYDKDF (reference sequence).

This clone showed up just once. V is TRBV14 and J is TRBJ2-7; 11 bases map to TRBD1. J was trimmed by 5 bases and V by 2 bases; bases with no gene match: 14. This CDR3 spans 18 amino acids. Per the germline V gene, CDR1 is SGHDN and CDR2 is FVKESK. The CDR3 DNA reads TGTGCCAGCAGCCAACTCTGGACAGGGGGCCCCCCCAACCACGAGCAGTACTTC. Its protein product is CASSQLWTGGPPNHEQYF.

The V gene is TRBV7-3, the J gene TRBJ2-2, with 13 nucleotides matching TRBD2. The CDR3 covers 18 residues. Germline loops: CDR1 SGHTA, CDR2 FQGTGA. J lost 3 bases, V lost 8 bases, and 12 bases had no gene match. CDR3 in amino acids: CASGRTSGGSLDTGELFF. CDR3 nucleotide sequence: TGTGCCAGCGGTAGGACTAGCGGGGGATCCCTGGACACCGGGGAGCTGTTTTTT.

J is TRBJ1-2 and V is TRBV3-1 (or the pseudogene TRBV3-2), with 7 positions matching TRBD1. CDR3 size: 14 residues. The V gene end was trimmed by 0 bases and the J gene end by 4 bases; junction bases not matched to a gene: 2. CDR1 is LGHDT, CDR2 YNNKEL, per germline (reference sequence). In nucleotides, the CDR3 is TGTGCCAGCAGCCAAGAGGGACAGTTCTATGGCTACACCTTC. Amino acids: CASSQEGQFYGYTF.